What follows is one TCR beta chain and its context. The sample belongs to a study of blood T cell repertoires in COVID-19. In the study overall: Samples representing acute and convalescent COVID-19 were sourced from the United States, Italy and Spain. In each case, the material was cDNA or gDNA derived from T cells, B-cell-depleted T cells, or PBMCs.

Study processing details: Reference gene primer amplification yielded estimated nucleated cell counts. TCRdb keeps only in-frame clones here, not all; method: immunoSEQ multiplex PCR. V and J calls plus clone size are reproduced from that table; the DNA served to infer D and trimming. The sample has roughly 150,000 clones, 85% to 90% seen once. Germline loops: CDR1 SGHTA, CDR2 FQGNSA. J gave up 6 bases and V 2 bases, and 4 bases lay outside the gene matches. This CDR3 contains 14 residues. The sequence was obtained from a man in his late teens or twenties with COVID-19, enrolled during active disease. The chain uses TRBV7-2 and TRBJ2-1; 7 bases match TRBD2. The sample consisted of peripheral blood. CDR3 in amino acids: CASSLSTSVNEQFF. The CDR3 coding sequence is TGTGCCAGCAGCTTAAGTACTAGCGTCAATGAGCAGTTCTTC.